These 26 T cell receptor beta chains were all obtained from the same sample, sequenced in a study of blood T cell repertoires in COVID-19. The repertoire was sequenced with immunoSEQ multiplex PCR; TCRdb's copy has only in-frame clones and lacks some. The sample holds approximately 470,000 clones, around 87% seen once. Sample: PBMCs or T cells enriched from blood (not recorded which). These receptors were taken from a woman under 30 who had recovered from COVID-19.

In DNA form, the CDR3 reads TGTGCCAGCAGCCAGGGGGCAGCTAATGAAAAACTGTTTTTT. It translates to CASSQGAANEKLFF. The chain has TRBV7-9 and TRBJ1-4, with TRBD1 identical over 8 bases. The CDR3 is 14 residues long. The germline gives CDR1 SEHNR, CDR2 FQNEAQ (reference sequence). With V trimmed by 5 bases and J by 3 bases, 2 bases remained unmatched. Complete variable domain (other parts from reference TRBV7-9 and TRBJ1-4): DTGVSQNPRHKITKRGQNVTFRCDPISEHNRLYWYRQTLGQGPEFLTYFQNEAQLEKSRLLSDRFSAERPKGSFSTLEIQRTEQGDSAMYLCASSQGAANEKLFFGSGTQLSVL.

This chain uses TRBV11-2 with TRBJ1-2; 7 bases agree with TRBD1. From germline, CDR1 is SGHAT and CDR2 FQNNGV. The V segment lost 0 bases and the J segment 2 bases; nucleotides outside the gene matches: 3. The CDR3 has 15 residues. CDR3 coding DNA: TGTGCCAGCAGCTTAGAAGGGGGCCACAACTATGGCTACACCTTC. Translated: CASSLEGGHNYGYTF.

The chain couples TRBV19 to TRBJ1-5; no firm D call. The CDR3 totals 14 residues. The V and J ends lost 5 bases and 4 bases respectively, with 12 bases between them. Germline lookup yields CDR1 LNHDA and CDR2 SQIVND (reference sequence). CDR3 bases: TGTGCCAGTAGTCCATCGGGGTGGAATCAGCCCCAGCATTTT. This gives the protein CASSPSGWNQPQHF.

This clone appeared once. The chain's CDR3 is CASSSLSISDSSNTEAFF. The DNA of the CDR3 is TGTGCCAGCAGCTCTCTGTCGATCTCCGACAGCTCGAACACTGAAGCTTTCTTT. The rearrangement links TRBV6-2 or TRBV6-3 to TRBJ1-1, with a weak D call TRBD1 (5 bases). The CDR3 runs to 18 residues. V lost 6 bases, J lost 1 base, and 24 bases lay in between. CDR1 and CDR2 (germline): MNHEY, SVGEGT.

This chain uses TRBV6-1 with TRBJ2-7; tentatively, D is TRBD1 (6 bases). Germline-derived CDR1 and CDR2 are MNHNS and SASEGT. Trimming removed 2 bases from V and 0 bases from J, with 14 bases in between. This CDR3 contains 16 residues. The chain's CDR3 is CASSEQMGQSSYEQYF. Here the CDR3 DNA reads TGTGCCAGCAGTGAACAGATGGGACAAAGCTCCTACGAGCAGTACTTC.

The chain links TRBV24-1 to TRBJ2-3; TRBD1 aligns across 7 bases. The CDR3 length is 13 residues. The trim removed 4 bases at V and 5 bases at J, leaving 2 bases unmatched. Per the germline V gene, CDR1 is KGHDR and CDR2 is SFDVKD. CDR3 DNA sequence: TGTGCCACCAGTGACACAGGGGAAGATACGCAGTATTTT. This encodes CATSDTGEDTQYF.

This rearrangement joins TRBV5-4 to TRBJ1-6, with no clear D. The CDR3 totals 14 residues. Germline values: CDR1 SGHNT, CDR2 YYREEE (reference sequence). V lost 4 bases and J lost 5, with 10 bases in between. CDR3 in DNA: TGTGCCAGCAGCATCACAAGTGATAATTCACCCCTCCACTTT. It specifies CASSITSDNSPLHF.

The V call is TRBV19, the J call TRBJ1-1; D gene uncertain. The CDR3 has 16 amino acids. The ends were cut back, 3 bases at V and 1 base at J, with 15 bases in the middle. Germline V lookup: CDR1 LNHDA, CDR2 SQIVND (reference sequence). The CDR3: CASSIYLGATNTEAFF. Here the CDR3 DNA reads TGTGCCAGTAGTATCTACTTGGGAGCTACGAACACTGAAGCTTTCTTT.

J is TRBJ1-1 and V is TRBV12-3 or TRBV12-4; D possibly corresponds to TRBD1 (6 bases). The length of the CDR3 is 13 residues. V was trimmed by 7 bases and J by 3 bases, leaving 12 bases between them. CDR3 nucleotide sequence: TGTGCCAGCACCCGGACAGCCTACACTGAAGCTTTCTTT. This sequence encodes CASTRTAYTEAFF.

V usage is TRBV4-1 and J usage is TRBJ1-2; 8 positions match TRBD1. Germline loops: CDR1 MGHRA, CDR2 YSYEKL. This CDR3 has 16 amino acids. The V segment lost 4 bases and the J segment 4 bases; nucleotides outside the gene matches: 11. CDR3 nucleotides: TGCGCCAGCAGCCGACGCCACAGGGGGGAGAGCTATGGCTACACCTTC. It encodes CASSRRHRGESYGYTF.

This chain uses TRBV19 with TRBJ1-1, with TRBD1 identical over 7 bases. This CDR3 is 17 amino acids long. Germline assignment: CDR1 LNHDA and CDR2 SQIVND (reference sequence). V lost 4 bases to trimming and J lost 0 bases; unmatched junction nucleotides: 11. CDR3 amino acids: CASSKNSGTDMNTEAFF. CDR3 in DNA: TGTGCCAGTAGTAAAAACTCTGGGACAGACATGAACACTGAAGCTTTCTTT.

This clone was found once. The chain is built from TRBV11-2 and TRBJ2-7; possibly TRBD1 for D (5 bases). The V gene lost 0 bases and the J gene lost 2 bases, with 11 bases spanning the gap. The CDR3 covers 15 residues. Germline V gene lookup returns CDR1 SGHAT and CDR2 FQNNGV. Here the CDR3 reads CASSLEAAGTYEQYF. The CDR3 nucleotides are TGTGCCAGCAGCTTAGAGGCCGCAGGGACCTACGAGCAGTACTTC.

This chain connects TRBV11-2 to TRBJ1-2; D is possibly TRBD1 (6 bases). Trimming shortened V by 2 bases and J by 7 bases, and 14 bases separated the two germline ends. Germline assignment: CDR1 SGHAT and CDR2 FQNNGV. The CDR3 is 14 residues long. CDR3 nucleotide sequence: TGTGCCAGCAGCTTAAGGGGGTTTCGAGGTGGCTACACCTTC. Translation: CASSLRGFRGGYTF. Looking up the rest from reference TRBV11-2 and TRBJ1-2 gives the full variable domain: EAGVAQSPRYKIIEKRQSVAFWCNPISGHATLYWYQQILGQGPKLLIQFQNNGVVDDSQLPKDRFSAERLKGVDSTLKIQPAKLEDSAVYLCASSLRGFRGGYTFGSGTRLTVV.

The rearrangement uses TRBV10-3 and TRBJ2-1, with 7 bases identical to TRBD2. From germline, CDR1 is ENHRY and CDR2 SYGVKD. Trimming cost V 8 bases and J 10 bases; bases outside gene matches: 5. The CDR3 is made up of 11 amino acids. CDR3 in DNA: TGTGCCATCGGGGAGGGGTCGGAGCAGTTCTTC. Translation gives CAIGEGSEQFF.

The rearrangement links TRBV12-5 to TRBJ1-3; 9 bases agree with TRBD1. V shed 1 base, J shed 3 bases, and the junction held 1 base outside the gene matches. The germline CDR1 and CDR2 sequences are LGHNT and FRNRAP. The length of the CDR3 is 15 residues. The CDR3 loop is CASGLDRGLGNTIYF. The CDR3 DNA is TGTGCTAGTGGTTTGGACAGGGGGCTTGGAAACACCATATATTTT. Drawing the rest from reference TRBV12-5 and TRBJ1-3, the complete variable domain is DARVTQTPRHKVTEMGQEVTMRCQPILGHNTVFWYRQTMMQGLELLAYFRNRAPLDDSGMPKDRFSAEMPDATLATLKIQPSEPRDSAVYFCASGLDRGLGNTIYFGEGSWLTVV.

V is TRBV7-2 and J is TRBJ2-5; TRBD1 aligns across 7 bases. The CDR3 covers 16 residues. Germline values: CDR1 SGHTA, CDR2 FQGNSA. Trimming at V came to 0 bases and at J to 2 bases, leaving 6 bases not matched to a gene. The CDR3 here is CASSLALDRTQETQYF. CDR3 DNA sequence: TGTGCCAGCAGCTTAGCGCTGGACAGGACTCAAGAGACCCAGTACTTC.

This clone was recorded once. The chain employs TRBV27 and TRBJ1-2; 10 bases match TRBD1. This CDR3 has 14 residues. The ends lost 6 bases at V and 8 bases at J; junction bases unmatched: 9. Looked up from germline, CDR1 is MNHEY and CDR2 is SMNVEV (reference sequence). CDR3 residues: CASSSTGGSLGYTF. Here the CDR3 DNA reads TGTGCCAGCAGCTCGACAGGGGGCTCTTTAGGCTACACCTTC.

CDR3 sequence reads: CAWALGGGNSPLHF. The CDR3 region has the DNA TGTGCCTGGGCCCTGGGGGGGGGTAATTCACCCCTCCACTTT. The rearrangement joins TRBV30 to TRBJ1-6; tentative D call: TRBD1 (5 bases). V dropped 5 bases and J dropped 6 bases, with 14 bases sitting between them. Looked up from germline, CDR1 is GTSNPN and CDR2 is SVGIG (reference sequence). The CDR3 extends over 14 amino acids.

The chain carries TRBV27 and TRBJ2-5; 8 bases match TRBD2. The germline gives CDR1 MNHEY, CDR2 SMNVEV (reference sequence). This CDR3 is built from 17 residues. Trimming at V came to 3 bases and at J to 4 bases, leaving 13 bases not matched to a gene. Written as DNA, the CDR3 is TGTGCCAGCAGTTTCGGGACGGGGGTAGCGGGGCCAGAGACCCAGTACTTC. Its translation: CASSFGTGVAGPETQYF.

V and J are TRBV2 and TRBJ1-2; 10 positions match TRBD1. Germline CDR1 and CDR2: SNHLY and FYNNEI. CDR3 length: 14 amino acids. V lost 6 bases to trimming and J lost 8 bases; unmatched junction nucleotides: 9. The CDR3 region has the DNA TGTGCCAGCAGCGCGACAGGGGGCGCGAGAGGCTACACCTTC. Amino acids: CASSATGGARGYTF.

This chain connects TRBV6-6 to TRBJ1-5, with D hard to call. This CDR3 has 15 residues. V gave up 2 bases and J gave up 0 bases, with 8 bases separating them. Germline V CDR1 and CDR2: MNHNY, SVGAGI (reference sequence). The CDR3 bases are TGTGCCAGCAGTTACAAGACAAATAGCAATCAGCCCCAGCATTTT. Its protein is CASSYKTNSNQPQHF.

This rearrangement joins TRBV14 to TRBJ1-3; the D is unclear. CDR1 SGHDN and CDR2 FVKESK come from the germline V gene. The CDR3 runs to 17 residues. Trimming removed 4 bases from V and 0 bases from J, with 16 bases in between. Here the CDR3 reads CASSPDRFSVSGNTIYF. The DNA for the CDR3 is TGTGCCAGCAGCCCCGATCGGTTCAGCGTCTCTGGAAACACCATATATTTT.

CDR3 amino acids: CASSLNQGNTEAFF. The CDR3 coding sequence is TGTGCCAGCAGCTTAAATCAGGGGAACACTGAAGCTTTCTTT. V gene TRBV7-3 combines with J gene TRBJ1-1; possibly TRBD1 for D (5 bases). This CDR3 is built from 14 residues. The V and J ends lost 1 base and 1 base respectively, with 7 bases between them. CDR1 SGHTA and CDR2 FQGTGA come from the germline V gene. Combining the CDR3 with reference TRBV7-3 and TRBJ1-1 gives the whole variable domain GAGVSQTPSNKVTEKGKYVELRCDPISGHTALYWYRQSLGQGPEFLIYFQGTGAADDSGLPNDRFFAVRPEGSVSTLKIQRTERGDSAVYLCASSLNQGNTEAFFGQGTRLTVV.

V is TRBV7-2 and J is TRBJ1-2; 7 bases match TRBD1. The CDR3 length is 14 residues. The V segment lost 1 base and the J segment 2 bases; nucleotides outside the gene matches: 1. Germline V gene lookup returns CDR1 SGHTA and CDR2 FQGNSA. CDR3: CASSLGQGNYGYTF. CDR3 DNA: TGTGCCAGCAGCTTAGGACAGGGAAACTATGGCTACACCTTC.

The rearrangement links TRBV19 to TRBJ2-3; 8 positions match TRBD2. The CDR3 consists of 15 residues. With V trimmed by 6 bases and J by 2 bases, 7 bases remained unmatched. Germline CDR1 is LNHDA and CDR2 is SQIVND (reference sequence). This CDR3 reads CASRSRGASTDTQYF. Written as DNA, the CDR3 is TGTGCCAGTAGGTCGCGGGGGGCATCCACAGATACGCAGTATTTT.

This clone appeared a single time. The chain couples TRBV5-1 to TRBJ1-2; 9 nucleotides line up with TRBD1. J lost 5 bases, V lost 9 bases, and 14 bases had no gene match. This CDR3 comprises 15 residues. Germline CDR1 SGHRS, CDR2 YFSETQ. CDR3 sequence: CATSTSGTGMYGYTF. The CDR3 DNA reads as TGCGCCACCTCGACTTCCGGGACAGGGATGTATGGCTACACCTTC.